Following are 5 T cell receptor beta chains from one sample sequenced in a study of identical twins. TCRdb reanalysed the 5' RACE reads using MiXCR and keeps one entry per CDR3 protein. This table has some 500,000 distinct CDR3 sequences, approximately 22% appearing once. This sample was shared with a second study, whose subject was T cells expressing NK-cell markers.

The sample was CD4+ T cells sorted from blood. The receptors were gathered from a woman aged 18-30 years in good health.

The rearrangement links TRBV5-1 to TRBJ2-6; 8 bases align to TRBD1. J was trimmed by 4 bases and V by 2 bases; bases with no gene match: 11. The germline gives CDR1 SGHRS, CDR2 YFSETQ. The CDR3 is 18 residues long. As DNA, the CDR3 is TGCGCCAGCAGCTTCAACAGGGGGACCCCTTCCGGGGCCAACGTCCTGACTTTC. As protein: CASSFNRGTPSGANVLTF.

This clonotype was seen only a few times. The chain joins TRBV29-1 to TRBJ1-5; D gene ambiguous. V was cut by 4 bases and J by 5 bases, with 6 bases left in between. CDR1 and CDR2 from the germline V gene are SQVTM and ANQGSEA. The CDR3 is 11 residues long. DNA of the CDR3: TGCAGCGTTGGGCTCCATCAGCCCCAGCATTTT. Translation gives CSVGLHQPQHF. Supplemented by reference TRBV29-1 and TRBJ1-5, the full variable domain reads SAVISQKPSRDICQRGTSLTIQCQVDSQVTMMFWYRQQPGQSLTLIATANQGSEATYESGFVIDKFPISRPNLTFSTLTVSNMSPEDSSIYLCSVGLHQPQHFGDGTRLSIL.

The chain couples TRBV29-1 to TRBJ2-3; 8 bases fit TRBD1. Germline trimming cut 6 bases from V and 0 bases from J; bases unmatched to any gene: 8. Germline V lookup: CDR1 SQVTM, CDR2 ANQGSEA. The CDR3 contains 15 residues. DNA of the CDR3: TGCAGCGTACGAGGACAGGGCCTTAGCACAGATACGCAGTATTTT. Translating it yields CSVRGQGLSTDTQYF.

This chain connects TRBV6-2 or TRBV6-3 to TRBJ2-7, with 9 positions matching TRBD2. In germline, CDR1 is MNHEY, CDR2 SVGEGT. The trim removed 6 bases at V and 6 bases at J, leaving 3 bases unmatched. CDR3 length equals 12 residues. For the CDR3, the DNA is TGTGCCAGCAGACCGCGGGGGGGCGAGCAGTACTTC. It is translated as CASRPRGGEQYF.

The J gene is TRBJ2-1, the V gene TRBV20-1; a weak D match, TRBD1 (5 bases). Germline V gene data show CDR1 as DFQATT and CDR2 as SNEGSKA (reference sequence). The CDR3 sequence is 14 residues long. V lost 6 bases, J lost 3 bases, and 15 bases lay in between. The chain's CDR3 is CSAQKDRGYNEQFF. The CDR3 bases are TGCAGTGCCCAAAAAGATAGGGGCTACAATGAGCAGTTCTTC.